What follows are 16 T cell receptor beta chains derived from one specimen sequenced in a study of CD8 T cells in ankylosing spondylitis. TCRdb redid the calling of the 5' RACE reads with MiXCR, one entry per CDR3 protein. The data contain around 75,000 distinct CDR3 sequences, approximately 5% of them singletons. Sequencing was carried out using blood, either unsorted or a sorted T cell fraction (not recorded which). The source of these receptors is a male donor with ankylosing spondylitis or in good health (not recorded which).

There are many counts of this clonotype. The chain combines TRBV27 with TRBJ2-3, with 8 bases fitting TRBD2. CDR1 is MNHEY and CDR2 is SMNVEV in the germline V gene (reference sequence). After removal of 4 bases from V and 7 bases from J, the junction contained 13 bases not matched to a gene. The CDR3 is made up of 16 amino acids. DNA of the CDR3: TGTGCCAGCAGTTCCGGGGGGGCTTGGGGTCATAATACGCAGTATTTT. Translated, it gives CASSSGGAWGHNTQYF.

In this sample, this clonotype turned up many times. V usage is TRBV18 and J usage is TRBJ2-7; unclear D gene. The CDR3 contains 16 residues. Germline loops: CDR1 KGHSH, CDR2 LQKENI. Trimming took off 6 bases at V and 1 base at J, with 19 bases between the two ends. The CDR3 DNA follows: TGTGCCAGCTCGCGCGATAGTACACCCAGTTCCTACGAGCAGTACTTC. Its translation is CASSRDSTPSSYEQYF. Full variable domain (outside the CDR3, taken from reference TRBV18 and TRBJ2-7): NAGVMQNPRHLVRRRGQEARLRCSPMKGHSHVYWYRQLPEEGLKFMVYLQKENIIDESGMPKERFSAEFPKEGPSILRIQQVVRGDSAAYFCASSRDSTPSSYEQYFGPGTRLTVT.

This clonotype came up once. The genes are TRBV4-1 and TRBJ2-7; D may match TRBD1 or TRBD2 (5 bases each). The V and J ends lost 0 bases and 3 bases respectively, with 15 bases between them. CDR3 length equals 16 residues. The germline V gene encodes CDR1 MGHRA and CDR2 YSYEKL. CDR3 in amino acids: CASSQELGPVYYEQYF. As DNA, the CDR3 is TGCGCCAGCAGCCAAGAATTGGGACCGGTGTACTACGAGCAGTACTTC.

There are many counts of this clonotype. The chain carries TRBV5-1 and TRBJ2-1; 10 positions agree with TRBD2. The CDR3 is 17 residues long. The V gene's germline CDR1 is SGHRS and CDR2 YFSETQ. V trimming: 5 bases; J trimming: 3 bases; junction bases outside the gene matches: 11. The CDR3 protein is CASRLGLTSGDYNEQFF. CDR3 DNA sequence: TGCGCCAGCAGGCTGGGGCTAACTAGCGGGGACTACAATGAGCAGTTCTTC.

This clonotype was seen at least ten times. The chain links TRBV19 to TRBJ2-1, with D tentatively TRBD1 (6 bases). CDR1 LNHDA and CDR2 SQIVND come from the germline V gene (reference sequence). This CDR3 has 13 residues. Trimming cost V 7 bases and J 1 base, with 8 bases left between them. This CDR3 reads CASKGQSYNEQFF. CDR3 sequence (DNA): TGTGCCAGTAAAGGACAGTCCTACAATGAGCAGTTCTTC.

J is TRBJ2-1 and V is TRBV20-1, with D possibly called TRBD1 or TRBD2 (5 bases each). V lost 8 bases to trimming and J lost 9 bases, with 26 bases between them. The CDR3 is 15 amino acids. CDR1 is DFQATT, CDR2 SNEGSKA, per germline (reference sequence). CDR3 sequence (DNA): TGCAGTTATCAGAGTCCCGGGACCGGGCACACTGAGCAGTTCTTC. Its translation is CSYQSPGTGHTEQFF.

This clonotype was detected ten times or more. The J gene is TRBJ1-5, the V gene TRBV29-1; the D gene is possibly TRBD1 (5 bases). Germline CDR1 SQVTM, CDR2 ANQGSEA. Trimming took off 4 bases at V and 13 bases at J, with 17 bases between the two ends. CDR3 length: 12 residues. This CDR3 is CSVGGDGQSQHF. In DNA form, the CDR3 reads TGCAGCGTTGGTGGGGACGGCCAATCGCAGCATTTT.

The table lists this clonotype with many counts. The V and J genes are TRBV5-1 and TRBJ2-3; weak D call: TRBD1 (5 bases). CDR1 SGHRS and CDR2 YFSETQ come from the germline V gene. CDR3 length: 13 residues. The V and J ends lost 3 bases and 0 bases respectively, with 5 bases between them. The CDR3 DNA sequence: TGCGCCAGCAGCTGGACAAGCACAGATACGCAGTATTTT. It specifies CASSWTSTDTQYF.

This clonotype has ten or more counts. The chain employs TRBV6-5 and TRBJ1-5, with a tentative D call TRBD1 (6 bases). Germline CDR1 and CDR2: MNHEY and SVGAGI. This CDR3 is 12 amino acids long. The V gene lost 6 bases and the J gene lost 4 bases, with 7 bases spanning the gap. The CDR3 DNA follows: TGTGCCAGCAGCACAGGGAATCAGCCCCAGCATTTT. It yields the protein CASSTGNQPQHF.

The rearrangement joins TRBV7-2 to TRBJ1-1; D is unclear. CDR3 length equals 13 residues. The germline V and J ends were trimmed by 5 bases and 1 base, with 8 bases remaining between them. CDR1 and CDR2 from the germline V gene are SGHTA and FQGNSA. The CDR3 DNA reads as TGTGCCAGCAGCGCGTCCCCGAACACTGAAGCTTTCTTT. This gives the protein CASSASPNTEAFF.

This clonotype was observed at least ten times. The chain employs TRBV7-2 and TRBJ1-2; no definite D call. V lost 5 bases to trimming and J lost 8 bases, with 21 bases between them. Germline V gene lookup returns CDR1 SGHTA and CDR2 FQGNSA. CDR3 size: 15 residues. The CDR3 DNA reads as TGTGCCAGCAGCCAAATGGCCAGTTCCTCAGGAGGCTACACCTTC. Residues: CASSQMASSSGGYTF.

The chain is built from TRBV20-1 and TRBJ2-1; 9 nucleotides align to TRBD2. The V and J ends lost 5 bases and 6 bases, in that order; junction bases with no gene match: 8. This CDR3 contains 14 residues. CDR1 is DFQATT and CDR2 is SNEGSKA in the germline V gene (reference sequence). DNA of the CDR3: TGCAGTGCTCCCGGGACTAGCTCCATCAATGAGCAGTTCTTC. This encodes CSAPGTSSINEQFF.

The sample holds many counts of this clonotype. The rearrangement joins TRBV2 to TRBJ1-5; D may be TRBD1 (5 bases). The germline V and J ends were trimmed by 3 bases and 7 bases, with 13 bases remaining between them. CDR3 size: 14 residues. Germline V lookup: CDR1 SNHLY, CDR2 FYNNEI. The CDR3 nucleotides read TGTGCCAGCAGTGATGACGGGGGGTGGCAGCCCCAGCATTTT. Its translation: CASSDDGGWQPQHF.

This clonotype was detected ten times or more. The V call is TRBV7-2, the J call TRBJ2-3, with D possibly being TRBD1 (5 bases). V was clipped by 5 bases and J by 2 bases, with 17 bases between them. Germline V gene sequence: CDR1 SGHTA, CDR2 FQGNSA. The CDR3 totals 16 residues. Here the CDR3 DNA reads TGTGCCAGCAGCCGCGTGGGGCTCGCGGACACAGATACGCAGTATTTT. Residues: CASSRVGLADTDTQYF. Using reference TRBV7-2 and TRBJ2-3 for the parts outside the CDR3, the full variable domain is GAGVSQSPSNKVTEKGKDVELRCDPISGHTALYWYRQSLGQGLEFLIYFQGNSAPDKSGLPSDRFSAERTGGSVSTLTIQRTQQEDSAVYLCASSRVGLADTDTQYFGPGTRLTVL.

This clonotype was recorded many times. The rearrangement links TRBV5-1 to TRBJ1-3; TRBD1 is a possible D gene (5 bases). Germline lookup yields CDR1 SGHRS and CDR2 YFSETQ. The CDR3 consists of 14 residues. V was clipped by 3 bases and J by 4 bases, with 11 bases between them. This chain's CDR3 is CASSSGTPGNTIYF. CDR3 DNA: TGCGCCAGCAGCTCCGGGACGCCGGGAAACACCATATATTTT. Drawing the rest from reference TRBV5-1 and TRBJ1-3, the complete variable domain is KAGVTQTPRYLIKTRGQQVTLSCSPISGHRSVSWYQQTPGQGLQFLFEYFSETQRNKGNFPGRFSGRQFSNSRSEMNVSTLELGDSALYLCASSSGTPGNTIYFGEGSWLTVV.

This clonotype was recorded at least ten times. The germline gene is not matched at one end of the junction; a read error may be the cause. V gene TRBV7-6 combines with J gene TRBJ2-5; D remains ambiguous. The germline V gene has CDR1 SGHVS and CDR2 FNYEAQ. This CDR3 is 13 amino acids long. CDR3 bases: TGCGCCAGCAGCTTGCCTGGGGAAGAGACCCAGTACTTC. It encodes CASSLPGEETQYF.